One sample yielded the 3 T cell receptor beta chains listed below, sequenced in a study of early T cells in non-severe SARS-CoV-2 infection. TCRdb processed the 5' RACE reads anew with MiXCR; each CDR3 protein has one entry. The sample consists of roughly 66,000 distinct CDR3 sequences, roughly 9.1% of them appearing once. The sequencing input was whole blood. The receptors stem from an adult who was a healthcare worker with PCR-confirmed SARS-CoV-2 infection or an uninfected control (not recorded which).

This clonotype has a count of ten or more. The chain has TRBV27 and TRBJ2-2; possibly TRBD1 for D (6 bases). Per germline, CDR1 MNHEY and CDR2 SMNVEV (reference sequence). With 6 bases removed from V and 2 bases from J, the gap between germline ends came to 10 bases. CDR3 size: 14 residues. CDR3 DNA sequence: TGTGCCAGCAGCCTGGGACAAAACACCGGGGAGCTGTTTTTT. Translated, it gives CASSLGQNTGELFF.

There are a few counts of this clonotype. The CDR3 DNA reads TGTGCCAGCAGTATCCTACGGGAGTCCGGGGAGCTGTTTTTT. Translated: CASSILRESGELFF. The V gene is TRBV11-2, the J gene TRBJ2-2; D might be TRBD2 (6 bases). CDR1 and CDR2 from the germline V gene are SGHAT and FQNNGV. With 6 bases removed from V and 6 bases from J, the gap between germline ends came to 14 bases. CDR3 length: 14 amino acids.

The chain couples TRBV2 to TRBJ2-7, with 7 bases identical to TRBD2. Germline V gene lookup returns CDR1 SNHLY and CDR2 FYNNEI. J was trimmed by 3 bases and V by 8 bases; bases with no gene match: 10. CDR3 length: 14 amino acids. The CDR3 here is CASGALAVDYEQYF. CDR3 bases: TGTGCCAGCGGGGCCCTAGCGGTGGACTACGAGCAGTACTTC.